This TCR beta chain was captured by sequencing in a study of T cells in Graves' hyperthyroidism and ophthalmopathy. Amplification targeted TCR beta CDR3 regions from RNA transcripts. Using the HTBI primer set, a first-round RT-PCR was run on the TCR CDR3. TCRdb re-derived calls from the multiplex PCR reads in MiXCR, one entry per CDR3 protein. Counted here are over 550,000 distinct CDR3 sequences, 16% occurring once; the ten biggest clones make up about 17%. This clonotype was detected only a few times. Possible read error: a much larger clone is one base away. Diagnoses rested on clinical symptoms, serum thyroxine and TRAb, thyroid ultrasound and orbital computed tomography. The sample taken for sequencing was blood. The receptor comes from a woman between 18 and 30 years old with Graves' hyperthyroidism.

CDR3 DNA sequence: TGTGCCATCAGTGTCCAAGAGACCCGGTACTTC. Amino acid sequence: CAISVQETRYF. This chain links TRBV10-3 with TRBJ2-5; no definite D call. CDR3 length: 11 residues. From germline, CDR1 is ENHRY and CDR2 SYGVKD.